This record concerns one T cell receptor (beta chain) sequence. Its antigen is not known. The data originate from a study of T cell responses to AZD1222 COVID-19 vaccine. Whole-study context: It was second doses at about 4 or about 12 weeks that were pooled. Study conclusions and caveats: The sample set comprised mostly white British donors with more females, and clonal diversity was possibly underestimated. Spike-specific TCR repertoires showed rising breadth and depth after two AZD1222 doses.

Method: immunoSEQ multiplex PCR; TCRdb's copy keeps in-frame clones and lacks some. The sample has around 160,000 clones, roughly nine tenths seen once. The CDR3 has 15 residues. Deletions cut 4 bases from V and 7 bases from J, with 17 bases between. The germline V gene has CDR1 SGHRS and CDR2 YFSETQ. The input for sequencing was peripheral blood, taken on day 0 of AZD1222 vaccination. The clonotype comes from an adult in good health. This rearrangement joins TRBV5-1 to TRBJ1-4; the D is unclear. In nucleotides, the CDR3 is TGCGCCAGCAGCGGGAGTGTGTCCCCGGGTGAAAAACTGTTTTTT. Translated, it gives CASSGSVSPGEKLFF.